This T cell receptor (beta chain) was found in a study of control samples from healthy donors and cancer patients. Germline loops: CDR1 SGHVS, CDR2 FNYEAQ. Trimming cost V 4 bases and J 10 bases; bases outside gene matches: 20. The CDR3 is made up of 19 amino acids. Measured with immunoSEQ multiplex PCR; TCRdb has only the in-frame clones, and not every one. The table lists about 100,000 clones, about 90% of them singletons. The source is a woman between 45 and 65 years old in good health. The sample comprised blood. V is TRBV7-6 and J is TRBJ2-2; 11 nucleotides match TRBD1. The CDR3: CASSWRTPGQGGVGPELFF. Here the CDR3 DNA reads TGTGCCAGCAGCTGGAGAACCCCGGGACAGGGGGGTGTAGGACCGGAGCTGTTTTTT. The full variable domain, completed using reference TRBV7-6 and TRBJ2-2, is GAGVSQSPRYKVTKRGQDVALRCDPISGHVSLYWYRQALGQGPEFLTYFNYEAQQDKSGLPNDRFSAERPEGSISTLTIQRTEQRDSAMYRCASSWRTPGQGGVGPELFFGEGSRLTVL.